In its sample, the clone carrying this T cell receptor (beta chain) was seen a few times. The antigen remains unidentified. The CDR3 runs 13 residues. Germline CDR1 reads SGHTA; CDR2 reads FQGNSA. The V end lost 1 base, the J end lost 6 bases, and 7 bases lay between the germline ends. Focal radiation plus CTLA-4 blockade with ipilimumab was given to patients with chemo-refractory metastatic non-small-cell lung cancer. Profiled with immunoSEQ multiplex PCR; TCRdb holds only in-frame clones, not every one. The sample lists approximately 95,000 clones; around 86% were seen once. These data originate in a study of radiotherapy plus CTLA-4 blockade in lung cancer. Study details: Objective responses emerged in around 19% of patients, and over 30% attained disease control. Study-level points and caveats: Blood saw expansion of tumor-derived TCR clones after radiotherapy plus ipilimumab.

The sequencing used peripheral blood, collected from a patient treated with radiotherapy plus ipilimumab. The source is a human donor with non-small cell lung cancer who had a partial response to radiotherapy plus ipilimumab. The genes are TRBV7-2 and TRBJ2-1; D not resolved. CDR3 amino acids: CASSLGRFNEQFF. CDR3 DNA sequence: TGTGCCAGCAGCTTAGGTAGATTCAATGAGCAGTTCTTC.